The T cell receptor (beta chain) under discussion was sequenced for a study of Graves' ophthalmopathy and Graves' hyperthyroidism. Whole-study findings and limits: Most clonotypes expanded in thyroid above 0.001 frequency were present in blood too.

This clonotype was seen many times. Its cognate antigen is unknown. Amplified TCR beta CDR3 regions were obtained using RNA transcripts as template. Second-round multiplex PCR came after a first-round RT-PCR that employed HTBI primers. MiXCR, applied by TCRdb to the multiplex PCR reads, yields one record per CDR3 protein. The sample has about 370,000 distinct CDR3 sequences; 17% are singletons. From germline, CDR1 is SQVTM and CDR2 ANQGSEA. The ends were cut back, 4 bases at V and 0 bases at J, with 4 bases in the middle. The CDR3 extends over 11 amino acids. Hyperthyroidism was considered stable when no ophthalmopathy appeared within 18 months of follow-up. Included hyperthyroidism patients were aged 18 to 65 and newly diagnosed (under 2 months' duration).

Sequencing was done on a sample of peripheral blood. The sequence came from an adult woman with stable Graves' hyperthyroidism. The chain recombines TRBV29-1 with TRBJ2-7; the D is unclear. The CDR3 protein is CSVGTSYEQYF. DNA for the CDR3: TGCAGCGTTGGAACCTCCTACGAGCAGTACTTC.